This T cell receptor beta chain was retrieved from a study of cytomegalovirus exposure and HLA in healthy donors. Turning to the study itself: There were 117 million unique TCR beta sequences, drawn from roughly 200 million T cells, in an earlier analysis.

Broader study findings: Cytomegalovirus-associated status was assigned to 150 to 200 TCR beta chains.

This CDR3 is 16 amino acids long. V was clipped by 1 base and J by 7 bases, with 19 bases between them. Germline CDR1 reads SGHVS; CDR2 reads FNYEAQ. A multiplex PCR was run with 60 Vbeta primers and 13 Jbeta primers. This table comes from immunoSEQ multiplex PCR, and its TCRdb copy is limited to in-frame clones, with some not included. This sample has fewer than 95,000 clones, with roughly 80% found just once. This clone was seen more than once but under ten times. The antigen remains undetermined. The sequence was collected from a man between 40 and 49 years old in good health and CMV-seronegative. Sequencing input: PBMCs. The V gene is TRBV7-6, the J gene TRBJ1-2; D perhaps matches TRBD1 (5 bases). The CDR3 loop is CASSLGVGGGLRGYTF. The CDR3 DNA sequence: TGTGCCAGCAGCTTAGGGGTGGGCGGGGGATTGCGTGGCTACACCTTC.